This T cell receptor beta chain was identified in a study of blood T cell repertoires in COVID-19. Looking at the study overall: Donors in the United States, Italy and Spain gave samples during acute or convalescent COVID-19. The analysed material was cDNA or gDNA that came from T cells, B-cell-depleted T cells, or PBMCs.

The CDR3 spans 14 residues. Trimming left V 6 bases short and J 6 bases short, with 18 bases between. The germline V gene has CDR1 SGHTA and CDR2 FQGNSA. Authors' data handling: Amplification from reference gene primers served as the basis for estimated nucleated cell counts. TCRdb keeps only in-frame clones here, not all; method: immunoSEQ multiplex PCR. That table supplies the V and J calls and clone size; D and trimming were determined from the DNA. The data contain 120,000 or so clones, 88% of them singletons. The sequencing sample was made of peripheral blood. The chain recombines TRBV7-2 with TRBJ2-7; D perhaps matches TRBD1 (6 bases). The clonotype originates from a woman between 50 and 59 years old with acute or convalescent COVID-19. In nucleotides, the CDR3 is TGTGCCAGCAGTCAAGGACAGCTCCCCTTCGAGCAGTACTTC. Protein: CASSQGQLPFEQYF.